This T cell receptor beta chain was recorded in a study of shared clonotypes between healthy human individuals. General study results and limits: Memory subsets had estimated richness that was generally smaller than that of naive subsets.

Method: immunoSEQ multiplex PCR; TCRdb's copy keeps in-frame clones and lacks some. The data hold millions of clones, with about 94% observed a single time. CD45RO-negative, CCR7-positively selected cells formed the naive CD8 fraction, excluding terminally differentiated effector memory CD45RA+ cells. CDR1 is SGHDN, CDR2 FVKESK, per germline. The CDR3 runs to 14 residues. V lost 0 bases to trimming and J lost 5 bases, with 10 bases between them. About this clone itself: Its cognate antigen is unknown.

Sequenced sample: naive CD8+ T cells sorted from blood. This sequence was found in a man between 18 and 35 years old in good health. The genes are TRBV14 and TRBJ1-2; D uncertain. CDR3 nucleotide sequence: TGTGCCAGCAGCCAAGATCCCGGAGATTATGGCTACACCTTC. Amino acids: CASSQDPGDYGYTF.